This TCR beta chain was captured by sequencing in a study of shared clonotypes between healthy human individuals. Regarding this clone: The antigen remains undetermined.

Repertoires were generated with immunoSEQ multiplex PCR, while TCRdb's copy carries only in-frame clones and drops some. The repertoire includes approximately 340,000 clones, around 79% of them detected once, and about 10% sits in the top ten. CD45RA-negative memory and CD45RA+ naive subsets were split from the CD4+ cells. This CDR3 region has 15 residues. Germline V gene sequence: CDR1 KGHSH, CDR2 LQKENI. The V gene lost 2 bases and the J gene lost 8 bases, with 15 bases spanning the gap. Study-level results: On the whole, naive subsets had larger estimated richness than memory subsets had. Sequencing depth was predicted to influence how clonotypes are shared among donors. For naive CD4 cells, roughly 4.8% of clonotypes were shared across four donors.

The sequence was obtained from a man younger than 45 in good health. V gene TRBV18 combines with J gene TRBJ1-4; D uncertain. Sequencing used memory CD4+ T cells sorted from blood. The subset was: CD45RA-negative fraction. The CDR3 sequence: CASSPRAPGREKLFF. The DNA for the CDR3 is TGTGCCAGCTCACCAAGGGCCCCGGGAAGGGAAAAACTGTTTTTT.